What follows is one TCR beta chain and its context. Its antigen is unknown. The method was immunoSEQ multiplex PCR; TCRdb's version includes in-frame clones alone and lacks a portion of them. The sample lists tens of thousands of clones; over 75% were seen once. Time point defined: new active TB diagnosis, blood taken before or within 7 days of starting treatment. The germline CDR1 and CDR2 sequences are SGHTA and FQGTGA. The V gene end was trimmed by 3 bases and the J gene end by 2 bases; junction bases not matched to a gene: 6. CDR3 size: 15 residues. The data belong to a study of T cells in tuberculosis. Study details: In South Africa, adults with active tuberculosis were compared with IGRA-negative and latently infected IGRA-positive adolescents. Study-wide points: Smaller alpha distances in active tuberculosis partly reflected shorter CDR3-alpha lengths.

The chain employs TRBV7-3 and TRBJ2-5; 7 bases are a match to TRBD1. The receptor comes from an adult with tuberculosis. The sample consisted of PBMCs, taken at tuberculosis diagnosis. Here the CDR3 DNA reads TGTGCCAGCAGCTTCCAGACAGGGCGGCAAGAGACCCAGTACTTC. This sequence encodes CASSFQTGRQETQYF. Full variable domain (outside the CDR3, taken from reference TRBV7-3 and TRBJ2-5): GAGVSQTPSNKVTEKGKYVELRCDPISGHTALYWYRQSLGQGPEFLIYFQGTGAADDSGLPNDRFFAVRPEGSVSTLKIQRTERGDSAVYLCASSFQTGRQETQYFGPGTRLLVL.